This T cell receptor beta chain was obtained from a study of T cell repertoires in cytomegalovirus infection. Background on the study: Epitope selection comprised recently identified HLA-C-restricted CMV epitopes and well-studied HLA-B-restricted CMV epitopes. Both CMV infection and a matching HLA type were indicated by public TCR beta signatures.

Points on this clonotype: Its antigen remains unidentified.

Study-level findings and limits: The ex vivo response was dominated by HLA-C-restricted CMV-specific TCR beta clonotypes. Public TCR beta family frequency separated CMV-and-HLA carriers, including in an independent cohort.

TCRdb re-called the reads with MiXCR, one entry per CDR3 protein. The repertoire consists of 450,000 to 600,000 distinct CDR3 sequences, with 40% to 50% occurring once and the leading ten covering approximately 40%. CDR3 length: 14 amino acids. V was trimmed by 4 bases and J by 5 bases, leaving 15 bases between them. Looked up from germline, CDR1 is SGHNT and CDR2 is YYREEE (reference sequence). The chain joins TRBV5-4 to TRBJ1-2; no clear D. The sequence came from a human donor in good health (CMV status not recorded). Some clones in this sample may be carry-over from other donors' samples. The sample consisted of cultured PBMCs, taken from culture after CMV antigen stimulation. CDR3 amino acids: CASSPESPPYGYTF. CDR3 nucleotides: TGTGCCAGCAGCCCTGAGAGTCCCCCTTATGGCTACACCTTC. Supplemented by reference TRBV5-4 and TRBJ1-2, the full variable domain reads ETGVTQSPTHLIKTRGQQVTLRCSSQSGHNTVSWYQQALGQGPQFIFQYYREEENGRGNFPPRFSGLQFPNYSSELNVNALELDDSALYLCASSPESPPYGYTFGSGTRLTVV.